These 30 T cell receptor beta chains share one sample of origin, sequenced in a study of Graves' ophthalmopathy and Graves' hyperthyroidism. RNA served as the template for amplifying TCR beta CDR3 regions. Second-round multiplex PCR followed a first-round RT-PCR using HTBI primers. Via MiXCR, TCRdb re-called the multiplex PCR reads, giving one row per CDR3 protein. The repertoire includes about 620,000 distinct CDR3 sequences, about 24% of them detected once, and around 6.5% sits in the top ten. Specimen: peripheral blood. The receptors here all came from a woman in her late teens or twenties with stable Graves' hyperthyroidism. Some clones in this sample may be carry-over from other donors' samples.

Many counts were recorded for this clonotype. The genes are TRBV12-3 or TRBV12-4 and TRBJ1-1, with D perhaps matching TRBD1 (5 bases). The V and J ends lost 2 bases and 8 bases respectively, with 9 bases between them. The CDR3 totals 12 residues. CDR3 in DNA: TGTGCCAGCAGTTTATGGGGGTCGGAAGCTTTCTTT. Its protein is CASSLWGSEAFF.

At least ten counts were recorded for this clonotype. The V call is TRBV6-5, the J call TRBJ1-2; 12 bases map to TRBD1. Trimming cost V 1 base and J 3 bases; bases outside gene matches: 3. The CDR3 totals 16 residues. The germline CDR1 and CDR2 sequences are MNHEY and SVGAGI. The CDR3 protein is CASSYYGTGGDYGYTF. CDR3 bases: TGTGCCAGCAGTTACTACGGGACAGGGGGCGACTATGGCTACACCTTC.

This clonotype was detected ten times or more. The V and J genes are TRBV12-3 or TRBV12-4 and TRBJ1-1; tentatively, D is TRBD1 (5 bases). Trimming pared 5 bases from V and 5 bases from J, leaving 12 bases between. The CDR3 consists of 13 residues. The CDR3 is CASSPGGVTEAFF. As DNA, the CDR3 is TGTGCCAGCAGTCCCGGGGGGGTGACTGAAGCTTTCTTT.

This clonotype was recorded a few times. The chain is built from TRBV7-2 and TRBJ2-7; D call uncertain. The CDR3 has 13 residues. Germline CDR1 SGHTA, CDR2 FQGNSA. Trimming cost V 1 base and J 6 bases, with 10 bases left between them. The CDR3 nucleotides are TGTGCCAGCAGCTTAGAAGTTGTAGGCGAGCAGTACTTC. This translates into CASSLEVVGEQYF.

The gene calls are TRBV9 and TRBJ1-2; D perhaps matches TRBD1 (5 bases). Trimming stripped 2 bases from V and 5 bases from J, with 10 bases between. CDR1 is SGDLS, CDR2 YYNGEE, per germline. This CDR3 comprises 13 residues. Written as DNA, the CDR3 is TGTGCCAGCAGCGTGGACACAGATTATGGCTACACCTTC. It encodes CASSVDTDYGYTF.

Note on this clonotype: A much larger clone differs by one base, so this may be a read error. The chain is built from TRBV7-6 and TRBJ2-5; D unclear. Germline V gene data show CDR1 as SGHVS and CDR2 as FNYEAQ. Trimming pared 5 bases from V and 8 bases from J, leaving 21 bases between. The CDR3 is 15 residues long. CDR3 residues: CASSHYGNYGDTQYF. Here the CDR3 DNA reads TGTGCCAGCAGCCACTATGGGAACTACGGAGATACCCAGTACTTC.

This clonotype was observed at least ten times. V usage is TRBV18 and J usage is TRBJ1-2; the match to TRBD1 covers 8 bases. The CDR3 contains 14 residues. Germline trimming cut 1 base from V and 8 bases from J; bases unmatched to any gene: 6. Germline V gene lookup returns CDR1 KGHSH and CDR2 LQKENI. The DNA for the CDR3 is TGTGCCAGCTCACCACGTCCAGGGGGCGAGGGCTACACCTTC. It yields the protein CASSPRPGGEGYTF.

This clonotype was found many times. This chain joins TRBV6-2 or TRBV6-3 and TRBJ1-2, with D uncertain. CDR1 and CDR2 from the germline V gene are MNHEY and SVGEGT. There are 12 residues in the CDR3. V dropped 5 bases and J dropped 3 bases, with 7 bases sitting between them. CDR3 nucleotide sequence: TGTGCCAGCAGTACCGATTACTATGGCTACACCTTC. This sequence encodes CASSTDYYGYTF.

The chain employs TRBV5-1 and TRBJ2-2, with 9 bases identical to TRBD1. CDR1 and CDR2 (germline): SGHRS, YFSETQ. The CDR3 has 16 residues. With 0 bases clipped from V and 4 bases from J, the junction kept 4 bases outside the gene matches. In DNA form, the CDR3 reads TGCGCCAGCAGCTTGGGGGACAGGGCGTTCACCGGGGAGCTGTTTTTT. It codes for CASSLGDRAFTGELFF.

This clonotype was seen ten or more times. The chain recombines TRBV6-1 with TRBJ1-3; the D gene is possibly TRBD1 (5 bases). The V and J ends lost 10 bases and 2 bases respectively, with 12 bases between them. This CDR3 contains 13 residues. Germline lookup yields CDR1 MNHNS and CDR2 SASEGT. In nucleotides, the CDR3 is TGTGCCATTGCGCTGGGGCCTGGAAACACCATATATTTT. Amino acid sequence: CAIALGPGNTIYF.

This clonotype was found many times. The rearrangement links TRBV6-2 or TRBV6-3 to TRBJ1-6; the D is unclear. Trimming removed 8 bases at V and 0 bases at J, with 5 bases between. Germline-derived CDR1 and CDR2 are MNHEY and SVGEGT. This CDR3 spans 13 amino acids. CDR3 nucleotides: TGTGCCAGCGGGATCTCCTATAATTCACCCCTCCACTTT. Protein: CASGISYNSPLHF.

This clonotype appeared many times. This chain connects TRBV20-1 to TRBJ1-1, with D possibly TRBD1 on 5 matching bases. Germline-derived CDR1 and CDR2 are DFQATT and SNEGSKA (reference sequence). V shed 6 bases and J shed 5 bases, with 19 bases lying between them. The CDR3 is 14 amino acids. The DNA for the CDR3 is TGCAGTGCCCGCCAGGCCGGGGGAGGTACTGAAGCTTTCTTT. Translation gives CSARQAGGGTEAFF.

The sample holds many counts of this clonotype. The rearrangement links TRBV12-3 or TRBV12-4 to TRBJ1-2; 7 nucleotides agree with TRBD1. The CDR3 spans 14 residues. V lost 5 bases, J lost 0 bases, and 3 bases stayed unmatched. The CDR3 loop is CASSRDSTNYGYTF. The CDR3 DNA reads as TGTGCCAGCAGTAGGGACAGCACTAACTATGGCTACACCTTC.

The chain joins TRBV5-1 to TRBJ2-5; D possibly corresponds to TRBD2 (6 bases). CDR3 length: 13 residues. The germline V and J ends were trimmed by 3 bases and 10 bases, with 16 bases remaining between them. The germline V gene encodes CDR1 SGHRS and CDR2 YFSETQ. This CDR3 is CASSSREPRDQYF. In DNA, the CDR3 is TGCGCCAGCAGCTCCCGGGAGCCCCGGGACCAGTACTTC.

This clonotype was counted ten times or more. This chain links TRBV20-1 with TRBJ2-5; a weak D match, TRBD2 (6 bases). Germline V gene sequence: CDR1 DFQATT, CDR2 SNEGSKA (reference sequence). V was shortened by 4 bases and J by 7 bases, with 19 bases between the two germline ends. The CDR3 runs 14 residues. In DNA, the CDR3 is TGCAGTGCTACGGAGGGAGGAAGCGTTAGGACCCAGTACTTC. Translated, it gives CSATEGGSVRTQYF.

This clonotype showed up many times. The chain combines TRBV6-5 with TRBJ1-2; 9 bases match TRBD1. This CDR3 region has 15 residues. Germline CDR1 and CDR2: MNHEY and SVGAGI. After removal of 2 bases from V and 2 bases from J, the junction contained 3 bases not matched to a gene. CDR3: CASSYQTGGNYGYTF. The CDR3 DNA sequence: TGTGCCAGCAGTTACCAGACAGGGGGAAACTATGGCTACACCTTC.

This clonotype was seen at least ten times. The chain combines TRBV2 with TRBJ1-1; D remains unclear. Deletions cut 3 bases from V and 7 bases from J, with 18 bases between. The CDR3 is 15 residues long. CDR1 and CDR2 (germline): SNHLY, FYNNEI. CDR3: CASSDKLPMGREAFF. In DNA form, the CDR3 reads TGTGCCAGCAGTGATAAACTGCCCATGGGCCGTGAAGCTTTCTTT.

This clonotype was detected many times. The chain links TRBV20-1 to TRBJ1-2; TRBD1 agrees at 7 bases. The V gene's germline CDR1 is DFQATT and CDR2 SNEGSKA (reference sequence). The CDR3 extends over 13 amino acids. This chain's CDR3 is CRLSPGTVYGYTF. CDR3 coding DNA: TGCAGGCTTAGCCCCGGGACAGTCTATGGCTACACCTTC.

The chain carries TRBV12-3 or TRBV12-4 and TRBJ2-5; D might be TRBD2 (6 bases). V was cut by 6 bases and J by 1 base, with 12 bases left in between. The CDR3 spans 14 residues. The CDR3 DNA reads as TGTGCCAGCAGACGCCCGGGACTCCAAGAGACCCAGTACTTC. Protein product: CASRRPGLQETQYF.

This clonotype was picked up many times. This chain uses TRBV6-1 with TRBJ1-5; D remains unclear. This CDR3 has 13 residues. V lost 1 base and J 9 bases, leaving 10 bases between the germline ends. Germline-derived CDR1 and CDR2 are MNHNS and SASEGT. CDR3: CASSEEGLGPQHF. The DNA of the CDR3 is TGTGCCAGCAGTGAAGAGGGTCTAGGGCCCCAGCATTTT.

In this sample, this clonotype turned up many times. The V gene is TRBV29-1, the J gene TRBJ1-1; weak D call: TRBD1 (5 bases). The CDR3 has 13 amino acids. Trimming took 5 bases from V and 9 from J, leaving 19 bases between them. In germline, CDR1 is SQVTM, CDR2 ANQGSEA. Here the CDR3 DNA reads TGCAGCGTTACTATTTCAGGGAACCTTCAAGCTTTCTTT. It yields the protein CSVTISGNLQAFF. The variable domain in full, with the rest retrieved from reference TRBV29-1 and TRBJ1-1, is SAVISQKPSRDICQRGTSLTIQCQVDSQVTMMFWYRQQPGQSLTLIATANQGSEATYESGFVIDKFPISRPNLTFSTLTVSNMSPEDSSIYLCSVTISGNLQAFFGQGTRLTVV.

This clonotype has more than one count but fewer than ten. The chain couples TRBV2 to TRBJ1-5; tentative D call: TRBD1 (6 bases). The germline V and J ends were trimmed by 1 base and 6 bases, with 13 bases remaining between them. Germline-derived CDR1 and CDR2 are SNHLY and FYNNEI. The CDR3 loop spans 15 amino acids. The CDR3 DNA reads as TGTGCCAGCAGTGAAGGAAGAACAGGGAGTCAGCCCCAGCATTTT. Protein product: CASSEGRTGSQPQHF.

This clonotype was observed many times. The rearrangement joins TRBV28 to TRBJ1-1, with D hard to call. CDR3 length: 14 residues. The germline V gene encodes CDR1 MDHEN and CDR2 SYDVKM. Trimming left V 3 bases short and J 5 bases short, with 13 bases between. The CDR3 region is CASSFQGPRTEAFF. CDR3 in DNA: TGTGCCAGCAGTTTTCAAGGGCCCCGGACTGAAGCTTTCTTT.

This clonotype showed up many times. The V gene is TRBV19, the J gene TRBJ1-1; D remains ambiguous. The germline gives CDR1 LNHDA, CDR2 SQIVND (reference sequence). Trimming took 10 bases from V and 0 from J, leaving 18 bases between them. The CDR3 extends over 15 amino acids. The CDR3 loop is CATADLQTVNTEAFF. The CDR3 coding sequence is TGTGCCACCGCCGATTTACAAACGGTGAACACTGAAGCTTTCTTT.

A word on this clonotype: It is likely a read error, because the conserved phenylalanine at the end of the CDR3 is missing. This sequence joins TRBV13 and TRBJ2-5, with a tentative D call TRBD2 (6 bases). Germline V lookup: CDR1 PRHDT, CDR2 FYEKMQ (reference sequence). The CDR3 spans 14 residues. CDR3 region: CASSLRGNQESQYY. CDR3 in DNA: TGTGCCAGCAGCTTACGCGGGAACCAAGAGTCCCAGTACTAC.

This clonotype occurred many times. The rearrangement joins TRBV7-9 to TRBJ1-1; D unresolved. This CDR3 comprises 15 residues. V gave up 2 bases and J gave up 1 base, with 11 bases separating them. Germline V lookup: CDR1 SEHNR, CDR2 FQNEAQ (reference sequence). The DNA of the CDR3 is TGTGCCAGCAGCTTAAGTGTACAGTGGAACACTGAAGCTTTCTTT. Translation: CASSLSVQWNTEAFF.

This clonotype was observed many times. The chain joins TRBV12-3 or TRBV12-4 to TRBJ2-5; TRBD2 matches at 10 bases. The CDR3 totals 17 residues. Trimming at V came to 7 bases and at J to 2 bases, leaving 13 bases not matched to a gene. CDR3 protein: CASTKTWLAGVQETQYF. CDR3 nucleotide sequence: TGTGCCAGCACCAAAACTTGGCTAGCGGGGGTGCAAGAGACCCAGTACTTC.

In this sample, this clonotype turned up a few times. The V call is TRBV28, the J call TRBJ1-1, with D possibly being TRBD1 (6 bases). The germline V gene has CDR1 MDHEN and CDR2 SYDVKM. V lost 6 bases and J lost 4, with 12 bases in between. CDR3 size: 13 residues. The CDR3 protein is CASRSRQATEAFF. The CDR3 region has the DNA TGTGCCAGCAGATCCCGACAGGCCACTGAAGCTTTCTTT.

The chain joins TRBV30 to TRBJ1-1; 7 nucleotides match TRBD1. The CDR3 spans 14 residues. With V trimmed by 3 bases and J by 1 base, 5 bases remained unmatched. Germline V gene lookup returns CDR1 GTSNPN and CDR2 SVGIG (reference sequence). The CDR3 bases are TGTGCCTGGAGACTGGGACAGACGAACACTGAAGCTTTCTTT. It codes for CAWRLGQTNTEAFF.

This clonotype was counted many times. This chain links TRBV12-3 or TRBV12-4 with TRBJ2-7; tentative D call: TRBD1 (6 bases). The CDR3 contains 15 residues. V lost 5 bases to trimming and J lost 4 bases, with 18 bases between them. The CDR3 here is CASSPTGPIIYEQYF. The DNA of the CDR3 is TGTGCCAGCAGTCCGACAGGACCAATTATTTACGAGCAGTACTTC.